A single sample gave rise to the 5 T cell receptor beta chains below, sequenced in a study of cytomegalovirus exposure and HLA in healthy donors. Vbeta (60) and Jbeta (13) primers were used in the PCR. Profiled with immunoSEQ multiplex PCR; TCRdb holds only in-frame clones, not every one. The data show 95,000 to 100,000 clones, about 80% seen once. Sequences were obtained from PBMCs. Every receptor here comes from a man between 35 and 55 years old in good health and CMV-seronegative.

V is TRBV6-5 and J is TRBJ1-4, with D maybe TRBD1 (5 bases). V dropped 2 bases and J dropped 4 bases, with 11 bases sitting between them. The CDR3 length is 15 residues. The V gene's germline CDR1 is MNHEY and CDR2 SVGAGI. The CDR3: CASSYRTTYNEKLFF. CDR3 sequence (DNA): TGTGCCAGCAGTTACCGGACAACATATAATGAAAAACTGTTTTTT.

The V gene is TRBV5-4, the J gene TRBJ2-3; weak D call: TRBD1 (6 bases). Deletions cut 4 bases from V and 7 bases from J, with 19 bases between. Germline CDR1 and CDR2: SGHNT and YYREEE (reference sequence). The CDR3 has 15 residues. Written as DNA, the CDR3 is TGTGCCAGCAGCCGTTTACAGGGCCTGGAGCATACGCAGTATTTT. Translation gives CASSRLQGLEHTQYF.

As to this clone: One end of the junction is discordant with germline, which a read error may explain. The same CDR3 can be traced to other DNA sequences in this sample. The chain joins TRBV5-1 to TRBJ2-2; the match to TRBD1 covers 8 bases. This CDR3 contains 17 residues. Germline-derived CDR1 and CDR2 are SGHRS and YFSETQ. CDR3 DNA: TGCGCCAGCAGCTTGGCCTCCGGGACAGGAATCTCCGGGGAGCTGTTCTTT. This encodes CASSLASGTGISGELFF.

The V call is TRBV5-1, the J call TRBJ1-5; D perhaps matches TRBD1 (5 bases). V lost 1 base and J lost 0, with 8 bases in between. CDR1 and CDR2 from the germline V gene are SGHRS and YFSETQ. The CDR3 covers 15 residues. The CDR3 reads CASSLWGDSNQPQHF. CDR3 in DNA: TGCGCCAGCAGCTTGTGGGGGGATAGCAATCAGCCCCAGCATTTT. Looking up the rest from reference TRBV5-1 and TRBJ1-5 gives the full variable domain: KAGVTQTPRYLIKTRGQQVTLSCSPISGHRSVSWYQQTPGQGLQFLFEYFSETQRNKGNFPGRFSGRQFSNSRSEMNVSTLELGDSALYLCASSLWGDSNQPQHFGDGTRLSIL.

In its sample, this clone was seen once. The CDR3 nucleotides read TGTGCCAGCTCACCACCGGGACAGGGGGGTACTGAAGCTTTCTTT. Protein sequence: CASSPPGQGGTEAFF. The gene calls are TRBV18 and TRBJ1-1; TRBD1 agrees at 11 bases. The germline gives CDR1 KGHSH, CDR2 LQKENI. V lost 0 bases and J lost 5; bases outside the gene matches: 2. The CDR3 contains 15 residues.